This TCR beta chain was observed in a study of Tregs in tolerant kidney transplant recipients (dated by TCRdb to between 2018 and 2021). A note on the overall study: The study used TCRbeta sequencing to identify donor-specific regulatory T cells before combined kidney and bone marrow transplantation, then tracked those cells after transplant. In a few healthy controls, several methods of expanding Tregs specific for an allogeneic donor were compared by TCRbeta repertoire sequencing.

General conclusions and limits of the study: Biological reproducibility was not directly assessed, although technical replication error appeared to be minimal. Expanding Tregs with activated donor B cells appeared to identify the most biologically relevant and donor-specific TCRbeta repertoire. The study was limited by small patient numbers, and the findings need validation in larger populations and under other immunosuppression protocols.

With respect to this clone: Its cognate antigen has yet to be identified. No qualities accompany the bases; no much larger clone lies one base away.

For TCRbeta CDR3 sequencing, genomic DNA was extracted from sorted cells using the QIAGEN DNeasy Blood and Tissue Kit. High-throughput TCRbeta CDR3 sequencing, including PCR amplification with bias correction and internal controls, was performed commercially through immunoSEQ. On the authors' methods: Unique productive TCRbeta sequences were defined by CDR3 nucleotide sequence when primers matched and otherwise by CDR3 amino acid sequence together with Vbeta and Jbeta genes. Sorting error was corrected by removing sequences shared between sorted populations at a frequency ratio of 2:1 or less, and the remaining shared sequences were assigned to the higher population. A sequence was defined as donor-reactive if the sequence was expanded at least 5-fold in CFSE-low cells compared with unstimulated cells and had a frequency of at least 0.01% in CFSE-low cells. Repertoire divergence was quantified by Jensen-Shannon divergence calculated from the top 100 TCRbeta sequences ranked by frequency. When a sample had multiple sequencing runs, each run was corrected for sorting error separately and the runs were then pooled. TCRdb re-hosts the immuneACCESS table, in-frame sequences only. Its copies lack some clones; in the studies checked, an unresolved V gene accounts for under half of them, and the cause for the rest is not known. V and J calls and clone size are given by that table; D and trimming were obtained from the DNA. The sample yields tens of thousands of clones; about 89% were counted once. In total, the top ten clones hold about 0.7% of the sample.

Spanning cysteine to phenylalanine, the CDR3 consists of 18 amino acids. Of all the DNA, just the CDR3 is kept, 54 bases in frame from base 1. Relative to germline, V is missing 1 base and J is missing 5 bases, with 13 bases of the junction outside any gene match. The germline V gene sets CDR1 to SGHTA and CDR2 to FQGTGA. Thawed PBMCs were FACS-sorted into unstimulated Tregs (CD4+CD25+CD127-), CD4+ non-Tregs (CD4+CD25-), CD4 cells and CD8 cells. Before Treg sorting, thawed PBMCs were rested overnight at 37°C with around 210 IU/ml IL-2. Blood from healthy controls was obtained either as purchased buffy coats or from healthy volunteers. Healthy control blood was separated into PBMCs by Ficoll density gradient and cryopreserved, and patient PBMCs were collected both before and after transplant.

The chain couples TRBV7-3 to TRBJ2-3; 9 bases in the middle match TRBD2. Material for sequencing was Tregs from blood. The origin of this receptor is a human donor in good health. The DNA sequence is TGTGCCAGCAGCTTAAGACCCCTGGCGGGGGGGCCAAGAGATACGCAGTATTTT. This yields the protein CASSLRPLAGGPRDTQYF.